Here is one T cell receptor beta chain with its context. Antigen: not known. The CDR3 loop spans 13 amino acids. Germline assignment: CDR1 SGHDT and CDR2 YYEEEE. V lost 4 bases and J lost 13; bases outside the gene matches: 4. These data come from a study of shared clonotypes between healthy human individuals. Study conclusions and caveats: On the whole, naive subsets had larger estimated richness than memory subsets had. In the sorted subsets, rarefaction showed sequencing was incomplete despite large depth.

The donors, healthy adults who were HIV-negative, had experienced no recent acute infections or vaccinations. From CD4+ cells came CD45RA+ naive and CD45RA-negative memory subsets. TCRdb keeps only in-frame clones here, not all; method: immunoSEQ multiplex PCR. Of around 2.5 million clones in the sample, 80% to 95% were seen once. The sequenced sample consisted of naive CD4+ T cells from PBMCs. As for subset: CD45RA+ positively selected. This rearrangement joins TRBV5-6 to TRBJ2-1, with TRBD2 matching 14 bases. The clonotype comes from a man aged 18 to 30 in good health. Some clones in this sample may be carry-over from other donors' samples. The CDR3 DNA is TGTGCCAGCAGCAGGGGACTAGCGGGGGCTCAGTTCTTC. This sequence encodes CASSRGLAGAQFF. Combining the CDR3 with reference TRBV5-6 and TRBJ2-1 gives the whole variable domain DAGVTQSPTHLIKTRGQQVTLRCSPKSGHDTVSWYQQALGQGPQFIFQYYEEEERQRGNFPDRFSGHQFPNYSSELNVNALLLGDSALYLCASSRGLAGAQFFGPGTRLTVL.